The 15 T cell receptor beta chains given below trace back to one sample, sequenced in a study of T cell repertoires in cytomegalovirus infection. Using its own MiXCR run on the reads, TCRdb lists one record per CDR3 protein. Here the sample spans approximately 310,000 distinct CDR3 sequences, approximately 25% being singletons. These TCRs' antigens remain unknown. This specimen was cultured PBMCs, taken from culture after CMV antigen stimulation. The receptors derive from a human donor in good health (CMV status not recorded). Some clones in this sample may be carry-over from other donors' samples.

This clonotype was counted only a few times. The chain couples TRBV7-9 to TRBJ1-2; unclear D gene. Per germline, CDR1 SEHNR and CDR2 FQNEAQ (reference sequence). This CDR3 contains 12 residues. The ends were cut back, 2 bases at V and 3 bases at J, with 4 bases in the middle. CDR3 amino acids: CASSLYDYGYTF. For the CDR3, the DNA is TGTGCCAGCAGCTTATATGACTATGGCTACACCTTC.

The chain carries TRBV10-3 and TRBJ2-3, with unresolved D. CDR3 size: 13 residues. The germline gives CDR1 ENHRY, CDR2 SYGVKD. The V end lost 9 bases, the J end lost 2 bases, and 12 bases lay between the germline ends. As DNA, the CDR3 is TGTGCCATAAAAGGGCAGTCCACAGATACGCAGTATTTT. Its protein is CAIKGQSTDTQYF.

This clonotype came up a few times. This chain uses TRBV4-1 with TRBJ2-3, with 8 bases that match TRBD2. The V gene end was trimmed by 0 bases and the J gene end by 2 bases; junction bases not matched to a gene: 7. Germline V lookup: CDR1 MGHRA, CDR2 YSYEKL. The CDR3 spans 17 residues. The CDR3 DNA reads as TGCGCCAGCAGCCAAGATGGCCTAGCGGGCGTCACAGATACGCAGTATTTT. Translation: CASSQDGLAGVTDTQYF.

This clonotype was counted between two and nine times. The chain uses TRBV7-9 and TRBJ2-7; 11 bases are shared with TRBD2. This CDR3 has 16 amino acids. Germline-derived CDR1 and CDR2 are SEHNR and FQNEAQ (reference sequence). With 5 bases clipped from V and 6 bases from J, the junction kept 12 bases outside the gene matches. The CDR3 nucleotides are TGTGCCAGCAGCCTCCCCTCGGGTAGCGGGAGGGTCGAGCAGTACTTC. Protein: CASSLPSGSGRVEQYF.

J is TRBJ2-5 and V is TRBV20-1; D uncertain. V shed 8 bases and J shed 6 bases, with 13 bases lying between them. This CDR3 has 11 residues. Germline values: CDR1 DFQATT, CDR2 SNEGSKA (reference sequence). CDR3: CSLEVGKTQYF. CDR3 in DNA: TGCAGTCTAGAGGTGGGGAAGACCCAGTACTTC.

V is TRBV5-4 and J is TRBJ2-5; D is unresolved. The CDR3 is 13 amino acids. V lost 7 bases, J lost 1 base, and 11 bases lay in between. Germline V gene lookup returns CDR1 SGHNT and CDR2 YYREEE (reference sequence). CDR3 residues: CASGEPGQETQYF. The CDR3 region has the DNA TGTGCCAGCGGAGAGCCCGGCCAAGAGACCCAGTACTTC.

This clonotype was seen repeatedly, ten times or more. V usage is TRBV7-8 and J usage is TRBJ1-5, with D tentatively TRBD1 (5 bases). V gave up 5 bases and J gave up 4 bases, with 18 bases separating them. This CDR3 has 16 amino acids. Looked up from germline, CDR1 is SGHVS and CDR2 is FQNEAQ. Here the CDR3 DNA reads TGTGCCAGCAGCCCGTCGAGAGGGTCAGGGAATCAGCCCCAGCATTTT. Translated: CASSPSRGSGNQPQHF.

The V call is TRBV6-5, the J call TRBJ1-6; no clear D. CDR3 size: 14 residues. Trimming cost V 6 bases and J 7 bases, with 13 bases left between them. The germline gives CDR1 MNHEY, CDR2 SVGAGI. The CDR3 nucleotides read TGTGCCAGCAGCTGGGCCCCTGGAAATTCACCCCTCCACTTT. This codes for CASSWAPGNSPLHF.

This clonotype appeared many times. This chain links TRBV7-2 with TRBJ1-1; D is unresolved. The V gene lost 2 bases and the J gene lost 2 bases, with 3 bases spanning the gap. The CDR3 spans 12 residues. Per germline, CDR1 SGHTA and CDR2 FQGNSA. The CDR3 spells CASSLTNTEAFF. Here the CDR3 DNA reads TGTGCCAGCAGCTTAACAAACACTGAAGCTTTCTTT.

Only a few counts were recorded for this clonotype. The chain has TRBV28 and TRBJ2-4; the D gene is possibly TRBD1 (5 bases). Germline lookup yields CDR1 MDHEN and CDR2 SYDVKM. The CDR3 is 16 amino acids. V dropped 6 bases and J dropped 0 bases, with 15 bases sitting between them. DNA for the CDR3: TGTGCCAGCAGCCTCGACAGATCACTAGCCAAAAACATTCAGTACTTC. Translated: CASSLDRSLAKNIQYF. The full variable domain, in which reference TRBV28 and TRBJ2-4 provide the parts outside the CDR3, is DVKVTQSSRYLVKRTGEKVFLECVQDMDHENMFWYRQDPGLGLRLIYFSYDVKMKEKGDIPEGYSVSREKKERFSLILESASTNQTSMYLCASSLDRSLAKNIQYFGAGTRLSVL.

This clonotype showed up just a few times. The chain couples TRBV27 to TRBJ1-2, with 10 bases lining up with TRBD1. J lost 6 bases, V lost 4 bases, and 8 bases had no gene match. Germline V lookup: CDR1 MNHEY, CDR2 SMNVEV (reference sequence). This CDR3 region has 15 residues. The CDR3: CASSSGQGIANGYTF. The DNA of the CDR3 is TGTGCCAGCAGTTCGGGACAGGGGATCGCCAATGGCTACACCTTC.

The chain carries TRBV6-2 or TRBV6-3 and TRBJ2-1; no clear D gene. V gave up 2 bases and J gave up 4 bases, with 9 bases separating them. Germline CDR1 MNHEY, CDR2 SVGEGT. The CDR3 runs 14 residues. The CDR3 sequence: CASSYAPAYNEQFF. The DNA for the CDR3 is TGTGCCAGCAGTTACGCACCAGCATACAATGAGCAGTTCTTC.

The chain carries TRBV20-1 and TRBJ2-1, with a tentative D call TRBD2 (5 bases). Trimming left V 1 base short and J 1 base short, with 11 bases between. Germline CDR1 DFQATT, CDR2 SNEGSKA (reference sequence). The CDR3 totals 15 residues. The CDR3 DNA reads as TGCAGTGCTAGAGCCAGCCGGGATTCCTACAATGAGCAGTTCTTC. Translating it yields CSARASRDSYNEQFF.

The chain uses TRBV6-5 and TRBJ1-2; D ambiguous. Germline assignment: CDR1 MNHEY and CDR2 SVGAGI. The CDR3 is made up of 12 amino acids. Trimming took 2 bases from V and 4 from J, leaving 5 bases between them. This chain's CDR3 is CASSYRGYGYTF. As DNA, the CDR3 is TGTGCCAGCAGTTACCGGGGCTATGGCTACACCTTC.

The chain couples TRBV7-6 to TRBJ1-5; 8 nucleotides align to TRBD1. With the DNA end fitting TRBJ2-3 better, the J assignment may be wrong. The V gene's germline CDR1 is SGHVS and CDR2 FNYEAQ. This CDR3 spans 16 amino acids. The chain's CDR3 is CASSPGQGKVVQPQYF. In nucleotides, the CDR3 is TGTGCCAGCAGCCCCGGACAGGGAAAGGTCGTTCAGCCCCAGTATTTT.